Presented here are 19 T cell receptor beta chains from one specimen sequenced in a study of high-grade serous ovarian cancer treatment subgroups. This table comes from immunoSEQ multiplex PCR, and its TCRdb copy is limited to in-frame clones, with some not included. The table shows 3,600 or so clones, with under 70% occurring only once. Tumor samples were taken before definitive surgery or chemotherapy. Material for sequencing was tumor tissue. The receptors originated from a human donor with high-grade serous ovarian cancer.

This chain uses TRBV7-2 with TRBJ1-5; weak D call: TRBD1 (6 bases). The CDR3 contains 15 residues. Germline CDR1 reads SGHTA; CDR2 reads FQGNSA. Trimming took 2 bases from V and 8 from J, leaving 16 bases between them. The DNA for the CDR3 is TGTGCCAGCAGCTTACCCGGGCAGGGGCGAGAGCCCCAGCATTTT. Amino acid sequence: CASSLPGQGREPQHF.

The rearrangement joins TRBV5-1 to TRBJ2-5; 11 bases are a match to TRBD1. With 0 bases clipped from V and 6 bases from J, the junction kept 1 base outside the gene matches. The germline V gene encodes CDR1 SGHRS and CDR2 YFSETQ. The CDR3 is 14 amino acids. As DNA, the CDR3 is TGCGCCAGCAGCTTGGGGGACAGGGGGAAGACCCAGTACTTC. It translates to CASSLGDRGKTQYF. The full variable domain, with the rest looked up from reference TRBV5-1 and TRBJ2-5, is KAGVTQTPRYLIKTRGQQVTLSCSPISGHRSVSWYQQTPGQGLQFLFEYFSETQRNKGNFPGRFSGRQFSNSRSEMNVSTLELGDSALYLCASSLGDRGKTQYFGPGTRLLVL.

This clone was seen once. The J gene is TRBJ1-5, the V gene TRBV19, with D perhaps TRBD1 (6 bases). Per germline, CDR1 LNHDA and CDR2 SQIVND (reference sequence). The CDR3 is 19 amino acids. V was shortened by 4 bases and J by 0 bases, with 22 bases between the two germline ends. The CDR3 loop is CASSTPGWAGDHSNQPQHF. In nucleotides, the CDR3 is TGTGCCAGTAGTACCCCCGGTTGGGCAGGGGACCATAGCAATCAGCCCCAGCATTTT.

This clone was seen only once. The chain has TRBV5-1 and TRBJ1-2, with D tentatively TRBD1 (5 bases). This CDR3 has 12 residues. Germline V gives CDR1 SGHRS, CDR2 YFSETQ. V dropped 0 bases and J dropped 8 bases, with 8 bases sitting between them. The CDR3 is CASSLGGDGYTF. In DNA, the CDR3 is TGCGCCAGCAGCTTGGGAGGGGACGGCTACACCTTC.

V and J are TRBV11-2 and TRBJ2-1; 15 bases fit TRBD2. Germline CDR1 SGHAT, CDR2 FQNNGV. CDR3 length: 18 amino acids. After removal of 2 bases from V and 3 bases from J, the junction contained 5 bases not matched to a gene. The CDR3 reads CASSLYGTSGGHYNEQFF. In nucleotides, the CDR3 is TGTGCCAGCAGCTTATACGGGACTAGCGGGGGGCACTACAATGAGCAGTTCTTC.

V is TRBV10-2 and J is TRBJ1-5, with 9 bases that match TRBD1. CDR1 WSHSY and CDR2 SAAADI come from the germline V gene. CDR3 length equals 16 residues. J lost 4 bases, V lost 6 bases, and 10 bases had no gene match. In DNA, the CDR3 is TGCGCCAGCAGACCCGGGACAGGGCGTTCGAATCAGCCCCAGCATTTT. Translating gives CASRPGTGRSNQPQHF.

This clone has only a few counts. This rearrangement joins TRBV5-4 to TRBJ1-1; D is ambiguous. Germline loops: CDR1 SGHNT, CDR2 YYREEE (reference sequence). The V end was cut by 4 bases, the J end by 1 base, with 8 bases between. This CDR3 is built from 13 residues. The CDR3 spells CASSADTNTEAFF. For the CDR3, the DNA is TGTGCCAGCAGCGCCGATACGAACACTGAAGCTTTCTTT.

The chain recombines TRBV6-1 with TRBJ2-7; 11 nucleotides agree with TRBD1. Germline V CDR1 and CDR2: MNHNS, SASEGT. V lost 5 bases, J lost 6 bases, and 9 bases stayed unmatched. The CDR3 extends over 15 amino acids. CDR3 in DNA: TGTGCCAGCAGTTGGGGGACAGGGGGAGGTCGCGAGCAGTACGTC. Translation: CASSWGTGGGREQYV.

The chain has TRBV18 and TRBJ2-5; TRBD1 is a possible D gene (6 bases). Trimming took off 5 bases at V and 5 bases at J, with 15 bases between the two ends. Germline lookup yields CDR1 KGHSH and CDR2 LQKENI. The CDR3 totals 14 residues. CDR3 amino acids: CASSSTDGQETQYF. The CDR3 DNA follows: TGTGCCAGCTCATCCACCGATGGACAGGAGACCCAGTACTTC.

This chain connects TRBV5-5 to TRBJ2-1, with D unclear. The CDR3 contains 15 residues. Germline values: CDR1 SGHKS, CDR2 YYEKEE (reference sequence). The V end was cut by 5 bases, the J end by 0 bases, with 12 bases between. In DNA form, the CDR3 reads TGTGCCAGCAGTCCGTTGGGCCCCTCCTACAATGAGCAGTTCTTC. Protein sequence: CASSPLGPSYNEQFF. The full variable domain, rest sourced from reference TRBV5-5 and TRBJ2-1, is DAGVTQSPTHLIKTRGQQVTLRCSPISGHKSVSWYQQVLGQGPQFIFQYYEKEERGRGNFPDRFSARQFPNYSSELNVNALLLGDSALYLCASSPLGPSYNEQFFGPGTRLTVL.

This clone ranks as medium-sized. This chain links TRBV2 with TRBJ2-5, with D uncertain. CDR3 size: 16 residues. V dropped 4 bases and J dropped 0 bases, with 15 bases sitting between them. Germline assignment: CDR1 SNHLY and CDR2 FYNNEI. The CDR3 coding sequence is TGTGCCAGCAGTGGCACCAAACACATGTACCAAGAGACCCAGTACTTC. As protein: CASSGTKHMYQETQYF. Full variable domain (remainder filled in from reference TRBV2 and TRBJ2-5): EPEVTQTPSHQVTQMGQEVILRCVPISNHLYFYWYRQILGQKVEFLVSFYNNEISEKSEIFDDQFSVERPDGSNFTLKIRSTKLEDSAMYFCASSGTKHMYQETQYFGPGTRLLVL.

V usage is TRBV5-5 and J usage is TRBJ2-7, with TRBD2 as a possible D gene (5 bases). The CDR3 sequence is 12 residues long. The germline CDR1 and CDR2 sequences are SGHKS and YYEKEE (reference sequence). Trimming stripped 5 bases from V and 2 bases from J, with 8 bases between. The CDR3 loop reads CASSGGTYEQYF. As DNA, the CDR3 is TGTGCCAGCAGTGGAGGAACCTACGAGCAGTACTTC.

J is TRBJ2-2 and V is TRBV15, with D possibly TRBD1 on 5 matching bases. V was shortened by 0 bases and J by 2 bases, with 13 bases between the two germline ends. The CDR3 is made up of 17 amino acids. The germline V gene has CDR1 LNHNV and CDR2 YYDKDF (reference sequence). CDR3 sequence reads: CATSRDRRTGNTGELFF. As DNA, the CDR3 is TGTGCCACCAGCAGAGATCGGCGAACAGGAAACACCGGGGAGCTGTTTTTT. Complete variable domain (other parts from reference TRBV15 and TRBJ2-2): DAMVIQNPRYQVTQFGKPVTLSCSQTLNHNVMYWYQQKSSQAPKLLFHYYDKDFNNEADTPDNFQSRRPNTSFCFLDIRSPGLGDTAMYLCATSRDRRTGNTGELFFGEGSRLTVL.

The chain carries TRBV6-1 and TRBJ2-7; D unclear. This CDR3 comprises 14 residues. V lost 4 bases and J 2 bases, leaving 12 bases between the germline ends. CDR1 MNHNS and CDR2 SASEGT come from the germline V gene. CDR3 region: CASSAVDTTYEQYF. The CDR3 bases are TGTGCCAGCAGTGCTGTAGACACCACCTACGAGCAGTACTTC.

The table lists this clone with a few counts. The rearrangement links TRBV30 to TRBJ2-1, with D possibly TRBD2 on 5 matching bases. CDR1 and CDR2 (germline): GTSNPN, SVGIG (reference sequence). The CDR3 sequence is 12 residues long. With 8 bases removed from V and 7 bases from J, the gap between germline ends came to 15 bases. Here the CDR3 DNA reads TGTGCCCGGGGTATGTCTCTAAATGAGCAGTTCTTC. Protein sequence: CARGMSLNEQFF.

The gene calls are TRBV7-2 and TRBJ2-3, with D uncertain. Germline CDR1 and CDR2: SGHTA and FQGNSA. Trimming shortened V by 4 bases and J by 0 bases, and 11 bases separated the two germline ends. CDR3 size: 15 residues. CDR3 sequence (DNA): TGTGCCAGCAGCTCCCCGCTATCTAGCACAGATACGCAGTATTTT. Protein product: CASSSPLSSTDTQYF. Complete variable domain (other parts from reference TRBV7-2 and TRBJ2-3): GAGVSQSPSNKVTEKGKDVELRCDPISGHTALYWYRQSLGQGLEFLIYFQGNSAPDKSGLPSDRFSAERTGGSVSTLTIQRTQQEDSAVYLCASSSPLSSTDTQYFGPGTRLTVL.

About this clone itself: Other nucleotide sequences in the sample specify the same CDR3. J is TRBJ1-1 and V is TRBV2, with TRBD1 as a possible D gene (6 bases). The ends were cut back, 6 bases at V and 0 bases at J, with 11 bases in the middle. The germline V gene encodes CDR1 SNHLY and CDR2 FYNNEI. The CDR3 covers 14 residues. CDR3 DNA sequence: TGTGCCAGCAGCTTAGGACAGTTGAACACTGAAGCTTTCTTT. It yields the protein CASSLGQLNTEAFF.

V is TRBV6-5 and J is TRBJ1-1; maybe TRBD1 (6 bases). Germline V CDR1 and CDR2: MNHEY, SVGAGI. V was shortened by 6 bases and J by 8 bases, with 19 bases between the two germline ends. This CDR3 region has 14 residues. The CDR3: CASSGGTQAREAFF. The DNA of the CDR3 is TGTGCCAGCAGCGGCGGGACACAAGCCAGGGAAGCTTTCTTT.

Judged by abundance, this clone is large (0.1 to 1%). V and J are TRBV4-2 and TRBJ2-2, with 10 positions matching TRBD1. The J segment lost 7 bases and the V segment lost 6 bases, leaving 8 bases of the junction unmatched. The CDR3 has 15 amino acids. Germline V gene sequence: CDR1 LGHNA, CDR2 YNFKEQ. CDR3 nucleotide sequence: TGTGCCAGCAGACGGGGACAGGGGTTAGGCGGGGAGCTGTTTTTT. Translated, it gives CASRRGQGLGGELFF.